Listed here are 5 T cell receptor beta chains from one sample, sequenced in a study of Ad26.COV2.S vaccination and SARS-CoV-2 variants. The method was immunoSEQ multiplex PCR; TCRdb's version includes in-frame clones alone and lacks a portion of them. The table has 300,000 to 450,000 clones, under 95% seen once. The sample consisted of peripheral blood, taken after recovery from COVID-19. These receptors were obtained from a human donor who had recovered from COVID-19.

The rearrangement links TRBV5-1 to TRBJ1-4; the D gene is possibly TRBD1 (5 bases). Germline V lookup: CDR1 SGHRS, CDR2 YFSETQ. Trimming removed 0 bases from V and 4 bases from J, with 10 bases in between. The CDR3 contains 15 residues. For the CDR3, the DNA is TGCGCCAGCAGCTTGGCCGGGGACCGTAATGAAAAACTGTTTTTT. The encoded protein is CASSLAGDRNEKLFF.

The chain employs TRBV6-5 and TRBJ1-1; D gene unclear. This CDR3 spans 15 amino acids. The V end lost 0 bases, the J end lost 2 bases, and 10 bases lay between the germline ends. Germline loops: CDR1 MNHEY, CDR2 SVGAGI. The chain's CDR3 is CASSYSRGSNTEAFF. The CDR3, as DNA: TGTGCCAGCAGTTACTCCCGCGGGTCCAACACTGAAGCTTTCTTT.

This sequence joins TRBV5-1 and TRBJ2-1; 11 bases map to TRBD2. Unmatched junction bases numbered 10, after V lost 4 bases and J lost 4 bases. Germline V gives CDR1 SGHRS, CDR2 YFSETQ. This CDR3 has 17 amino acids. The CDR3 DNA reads TGCGCCAGCAGCCCCGCGGGGACTAGCGGCGGATACAATGAGCAGTTCTTC. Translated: CASSPAGTSGGYNEQFF.

In DNA form, the CDR3 reads TGCAGTGCTAGTACCGGGGGGGGAGATACGCAGTATTTT. It is translated as CSASTGGGDTQYF. The chain joins TRBV20-1 to TRBJ2-3; 8 nucleotides line up with TRBD2. The ends lost 3 bases at V and 5 bases at J; junction bases unmatched: 4. In germline, CDR1 is DFQATT, CDR2 SNEGSKA (reference sequence). This CDR3 region has 13 residues.

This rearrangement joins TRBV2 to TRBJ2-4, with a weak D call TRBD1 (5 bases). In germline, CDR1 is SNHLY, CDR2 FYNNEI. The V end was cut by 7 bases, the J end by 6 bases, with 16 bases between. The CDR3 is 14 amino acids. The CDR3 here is CASMREQVGNIQYF. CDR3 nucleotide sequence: TGTGCCAGCATGAGAGAACAGGTTGGAAACATTCAGTACTTC. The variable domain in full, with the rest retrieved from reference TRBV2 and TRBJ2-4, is EPEVTQTPSHQVTQMGQEVILRCVPISNHLYFYWYRQILGQKVEFLVSFYNNEISEKSEIFDDQFSVERPDGSNFTLKIRSTKLEDSAMYFCASMREQVGNIQYFGAGTRLSVL.